The entry that follows covers one T cell receptor (beta chain) sequence. This CDR3 region has 16 residues. Losses at the gene ends were 4 bases for V and 0 bases for J; bases not matched to a gene: 5. Looked up from germline, CDR1 is MGHRA and CDR2 is YSYEKL. The sample belongs to a study of shared clonotypes between healthy human individuals. How the authors handled the data: Owing to the provision of junction-only sequences devoid of quality scores by immunoSEQ, filtering differed. Profiled with immunoSEQ multiplex PCR; TCRdb holds only in-frame clones, not every one. V, J and clone size are taken as reported in that table, and D and trimming were inferred from the DNA itself. The data contain more than 2,000,000 clones, around 90% of them singletons.

This chain joins TRBV4-1 and TRBJ1-4; TRBD1 agrees at 7 bases. Sequencing input: naive CD4+ T cells sorted from blood. Subset in this sample: CD45RA+ positively selected. This TCR was recovered from a man aged 18 to 29 in good health. The CDR3 DNA follows: TGCGCCAGCAGCCTCAGGGGGGGATCAACTAATGAAAAACTGTTTTTT. It codes for CASSLRGGSTNEKLFF.